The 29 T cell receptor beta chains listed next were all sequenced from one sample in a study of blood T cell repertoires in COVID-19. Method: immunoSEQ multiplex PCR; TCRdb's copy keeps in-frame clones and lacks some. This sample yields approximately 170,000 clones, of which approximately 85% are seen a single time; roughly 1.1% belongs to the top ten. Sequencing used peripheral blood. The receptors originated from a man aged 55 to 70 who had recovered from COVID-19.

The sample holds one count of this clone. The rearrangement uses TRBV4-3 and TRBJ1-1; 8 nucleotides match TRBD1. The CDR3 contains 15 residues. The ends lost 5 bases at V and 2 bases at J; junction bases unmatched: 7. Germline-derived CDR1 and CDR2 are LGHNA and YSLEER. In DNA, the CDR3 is TGCGCCAGCAGCGTTAGGACAGGGTCAAACACTGAAGCTTTCTTT. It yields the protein CASSVRTGSNTEAFF.

The CDR3 here is CASSPVGQGVADTQYF. In nucleotides, the CDR3 is TGTGCCAGTAGTCCTGTAGGACAGGGGGTGGCAGATACGCAGTATTTT. V is TRBV19 and J is TRBJ2-3, with TRBD1 matching 10 bases. V shed 5 bases, J shed 4 bases, and the junction held 9 bases outside the gene matches. Per germline, CDR1 LNHDA and CDR2 SQIVND (reference sequence). This CDR3 is 16 amino acids long.

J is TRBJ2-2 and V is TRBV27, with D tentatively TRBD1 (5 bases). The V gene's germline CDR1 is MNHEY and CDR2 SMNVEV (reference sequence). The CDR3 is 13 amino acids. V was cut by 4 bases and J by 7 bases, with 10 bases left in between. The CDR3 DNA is TGTGCCAGCAGTTCGCAGGGTGGCGGGGAGCTGTTTTTT. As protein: CASSSQGGGELFF.

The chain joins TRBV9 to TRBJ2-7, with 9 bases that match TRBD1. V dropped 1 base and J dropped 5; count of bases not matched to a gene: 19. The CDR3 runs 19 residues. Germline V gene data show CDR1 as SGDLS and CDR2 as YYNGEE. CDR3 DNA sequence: TGTGCCAGCAGCGTACCCCCCAAGAGGGTCCCGGGACAGGGTCACGAGCAGTACTTC. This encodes CASSVPPKRVPGQGHEQYF.

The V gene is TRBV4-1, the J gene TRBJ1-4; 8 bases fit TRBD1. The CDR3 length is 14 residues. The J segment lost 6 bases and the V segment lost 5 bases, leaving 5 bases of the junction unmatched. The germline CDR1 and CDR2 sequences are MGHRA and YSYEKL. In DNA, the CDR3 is TGCGCCAGCAGCTATGACAGGGGCGATGAAAAACTGTTTTTT. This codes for CASSYDRGDEKLFF.

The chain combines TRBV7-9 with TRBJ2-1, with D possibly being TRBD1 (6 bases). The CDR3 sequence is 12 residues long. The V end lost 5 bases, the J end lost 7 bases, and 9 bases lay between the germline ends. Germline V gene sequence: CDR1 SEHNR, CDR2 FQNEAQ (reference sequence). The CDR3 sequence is CASSRTENEQFF. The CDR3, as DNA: TGTGCCAGCAGCCGGACAGAGAATGAGCAGTTCTTC.

In nucleotides, the CDR3 is TGTGCCAGCAGCGTCAGAGGGAACCAAGAGACCCAGTACTTC. It yields the protein CASSVRGNQETQYF. The rearrangement joins TRBV9 to TRBJ2-5, with D possibly TRBD2 on 5 matching bases. The CDR3 has 14 amino acids. The germline gives CDR1 SGDLS, CDR2 YYNGEE. V shed 2 bases and J shed 0 bases, with 8 bases lying between them.

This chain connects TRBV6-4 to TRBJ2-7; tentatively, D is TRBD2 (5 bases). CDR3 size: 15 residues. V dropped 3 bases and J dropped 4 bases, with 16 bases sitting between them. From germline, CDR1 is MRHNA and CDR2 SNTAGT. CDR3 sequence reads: CASSEAADPKYEQYF. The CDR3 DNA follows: TGTGCCAGCAGTGAAGCAGCGGATCCGAAATACGAGCAGTACTTC.

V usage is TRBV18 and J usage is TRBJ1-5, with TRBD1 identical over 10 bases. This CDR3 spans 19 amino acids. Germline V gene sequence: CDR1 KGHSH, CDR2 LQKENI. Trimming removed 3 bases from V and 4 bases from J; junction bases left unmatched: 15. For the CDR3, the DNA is TGTGCCAGCTCACCGACCCGGACAGGGGGGTATGGGGCAAATCAGCCCCAGCATTTT. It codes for CASSPTRTGGYGANQPQHF.

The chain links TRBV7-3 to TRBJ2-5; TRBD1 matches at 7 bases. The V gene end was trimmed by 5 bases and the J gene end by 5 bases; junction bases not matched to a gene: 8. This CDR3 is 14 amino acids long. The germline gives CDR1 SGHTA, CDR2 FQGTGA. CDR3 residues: CASSETGWDETQYF. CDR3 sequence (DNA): TGTGCCAGCAGCGAGACAGGGTGGGACGAGACCCAGTACTTC.

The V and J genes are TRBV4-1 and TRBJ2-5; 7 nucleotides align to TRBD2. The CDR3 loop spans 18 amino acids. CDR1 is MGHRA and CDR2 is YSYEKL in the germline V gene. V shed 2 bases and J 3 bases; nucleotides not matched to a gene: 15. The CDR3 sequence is CASSQTKHTGTTEETQYF. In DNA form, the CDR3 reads TGCGCCAGCAGCCAAACTAAACATACCGGGACTACTGAAGAGACCCAGTACTTC.

CDR3 residues: CASSYEGADTQYF. As DNA, the CDR3 is TGTGCCAGCAGTTATGAGGGGGCAGATACGCAGTATTTT. The chain links TRBV6-5 to TRBJ2-3, with a tentative D call TRBD1 (6 bases). V was cut by 3 bases and J by 4 bases, with 8 bases left in between. The length of the CDR3 is 13 residues. The germline V gene encodes CDR1 MNHEY and CDR2 SVGAGI.

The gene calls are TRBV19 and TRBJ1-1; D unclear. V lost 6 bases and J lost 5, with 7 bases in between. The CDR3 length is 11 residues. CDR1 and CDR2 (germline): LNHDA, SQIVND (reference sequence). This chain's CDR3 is CASRGPTEAFF. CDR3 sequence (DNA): TGTGCCAGTAGGGGCCCTACTGAAGCTTTCTTT.

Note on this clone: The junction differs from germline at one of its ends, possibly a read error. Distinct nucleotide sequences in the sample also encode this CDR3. The CDR3, as DNA: TGTGCTAGCAGCACCGGTGAAGAGACCCAGTACTTC. This encodes CASSTGEETQYF. The chain is built from TRBV7-7 and TRBJ2-5; D ambiguous. Germline V gene sequence: CDR1 SSHAT, CDR2 FNYEAQ (reference sequence). The CDR3 is 12 amino acids.

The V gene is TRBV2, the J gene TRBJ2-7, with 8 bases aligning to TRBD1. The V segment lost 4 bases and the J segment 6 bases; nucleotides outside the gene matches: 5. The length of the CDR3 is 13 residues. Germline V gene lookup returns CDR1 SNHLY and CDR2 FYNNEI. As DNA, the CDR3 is TGTGCCAGCAGTGTATTAACAGGGGGCGAGCAGTACTTC. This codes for CASSVLTGGEQYF.

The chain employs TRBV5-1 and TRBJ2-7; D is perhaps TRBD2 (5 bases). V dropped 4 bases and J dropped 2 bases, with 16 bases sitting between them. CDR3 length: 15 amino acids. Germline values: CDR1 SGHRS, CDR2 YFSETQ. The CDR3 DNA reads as TGCGCCAGCAGCACCTCGACGGCGACTACCTACGAGCAGTACTTC. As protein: CASSTSTATTYEQYF.

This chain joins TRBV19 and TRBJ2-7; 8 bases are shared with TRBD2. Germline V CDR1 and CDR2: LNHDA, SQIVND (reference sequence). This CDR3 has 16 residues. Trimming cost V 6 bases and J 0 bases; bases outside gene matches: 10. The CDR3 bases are TGTGCCAGTAGCACGAGATCCAGCGGGGGCTCCTACGAGCAGTACTTC. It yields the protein CASSTRSSGGSYEQYF.

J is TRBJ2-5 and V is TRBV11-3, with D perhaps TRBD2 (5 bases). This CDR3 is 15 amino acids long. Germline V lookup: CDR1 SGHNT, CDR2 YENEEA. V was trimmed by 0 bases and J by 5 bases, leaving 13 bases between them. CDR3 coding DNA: TGTGCCAGCAGCTTAGAGGCCGGGTTAGCGGAGACCCAGTACTTC. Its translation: CASSLEAGLAETQYF. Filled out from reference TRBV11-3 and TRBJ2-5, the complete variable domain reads EAGVVQSPRYKIIEKKQPVAFWCNPISGHNTLYWYLQNLGQGPELLIRYENEEAVDDSQLPKDRFSAERLKGVDSTLKIQPAELGDSAVYLCASSLEAGLAETQYFGPGTRLLVL.

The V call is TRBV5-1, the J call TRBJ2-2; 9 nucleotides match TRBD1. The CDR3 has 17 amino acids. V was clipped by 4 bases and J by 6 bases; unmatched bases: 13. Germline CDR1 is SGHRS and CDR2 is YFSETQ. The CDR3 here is CASSMRTGGRGAGELFF. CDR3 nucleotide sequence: TGCGCCAGCAGCATGAGAACAGGGGGCCGCGGCGCCGGGGAGCTGTTTTTT.

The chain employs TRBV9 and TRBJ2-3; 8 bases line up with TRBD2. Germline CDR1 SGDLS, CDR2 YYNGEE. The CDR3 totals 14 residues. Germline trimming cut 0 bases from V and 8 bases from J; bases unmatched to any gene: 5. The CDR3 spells CASSVETSVGTQYF. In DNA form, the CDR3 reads TGTGCCAGCAGCGTAGAGACTAGCGTGGGTACGCAGTATTTT.

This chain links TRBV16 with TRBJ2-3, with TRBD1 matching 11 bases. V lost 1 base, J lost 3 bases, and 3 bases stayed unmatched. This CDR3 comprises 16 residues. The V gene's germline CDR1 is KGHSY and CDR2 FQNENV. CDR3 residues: CASSQWGTGGTDTQYF. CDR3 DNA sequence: TGTGCCAGCAGCCAATGGGGGACAGGGGGAACAGATACGCAGTATTTT.

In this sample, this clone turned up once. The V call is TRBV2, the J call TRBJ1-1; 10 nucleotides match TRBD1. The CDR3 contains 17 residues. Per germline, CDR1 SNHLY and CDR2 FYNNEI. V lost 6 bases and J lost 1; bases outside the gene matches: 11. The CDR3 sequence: CASRKTGTGAGNTEAFF. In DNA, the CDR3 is TGTGCCAGCAGAAAAACCGGGACAGGGGCAGGGAACACTGAAGCTTTCTTT.

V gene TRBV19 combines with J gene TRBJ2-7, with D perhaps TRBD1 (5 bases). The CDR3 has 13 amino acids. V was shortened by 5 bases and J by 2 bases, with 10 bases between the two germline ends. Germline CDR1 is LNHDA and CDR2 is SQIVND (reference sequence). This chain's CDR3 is CASSEDTAYEQYF. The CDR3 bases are TGTGCCAGTAGTGAGGACACAGCCTACGAGCAGTACTTC.

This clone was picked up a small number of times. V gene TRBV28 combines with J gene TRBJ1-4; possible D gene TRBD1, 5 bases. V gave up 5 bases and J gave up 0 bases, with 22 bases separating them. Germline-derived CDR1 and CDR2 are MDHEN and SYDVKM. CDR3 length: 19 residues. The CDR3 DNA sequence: TGTGCCAGCAGTCCCCCGGGACTTTCCCGGGGTGCAACTAATGAAAAACTGTTTTTT. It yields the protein CASSPPGLSRGATNEKLFF.

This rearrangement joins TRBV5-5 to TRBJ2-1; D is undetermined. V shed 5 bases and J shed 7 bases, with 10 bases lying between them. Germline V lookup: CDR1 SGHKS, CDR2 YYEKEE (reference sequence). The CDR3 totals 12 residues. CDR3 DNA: TGTGCCAGCAGTTCTGGCGGAAATGAGCAGTTCTTC. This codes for CASSSGGNEQFF.

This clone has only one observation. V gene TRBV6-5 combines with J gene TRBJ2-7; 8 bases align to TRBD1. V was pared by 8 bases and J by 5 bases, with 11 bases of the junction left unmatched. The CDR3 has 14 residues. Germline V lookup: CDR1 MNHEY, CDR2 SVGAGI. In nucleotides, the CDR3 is TGTGCCAGCTTTGGACAGGGCGGTCCGCACGAGCAGTACTTC. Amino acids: CASFGQGGPHEQYF.

In DNA, the CDR3 is TGTGCCAGCAGCTCGCGGGGGGCCCCTCTCAATGAGCAGTTCTTC. Its protein is CASSSRGAPLNEQFF. V is TRBV21-1 and J is TRBJ2-1; whether TRBD2, the table's D call, matches the DNA was not checked. TRBV21-1 is noted as a pseudogene. The CDR3 spans 15 residues.

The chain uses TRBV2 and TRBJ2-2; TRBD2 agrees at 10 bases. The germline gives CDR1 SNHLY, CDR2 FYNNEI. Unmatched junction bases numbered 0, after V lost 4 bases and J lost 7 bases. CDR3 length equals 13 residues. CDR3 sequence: CASSGTSGGELFF. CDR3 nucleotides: TGTGCCAGCAGTGGGACTAGCGGCGGGGAGCTGTTTTTT.

For the CDR3, the DNA is TGTGCCAGCCAAAAGGAATCGCGGGGAAAGAAGGTCTACGAGCAGTACTTC. It codes for CASQKESRGKKVYEQYF. J is TRBJ2-7 and V is TRBV21-1; the D segment call TRBD2 is taken from the table without a DNA check. TRBV21-1 is recorded as a pseudogene. The CDR3 has 17 amino acids.